The 27 T cell receptor beta chains below come from one sample, sequenced in a study of blood T cell repertoires in COVID-19. Profiling relied on immunoSEQ multiplex PCR, and the TCRdb table lists in-frame clones only, not all of them. Of about 69,000 clones in the sample, around 80% were seen once. Sequencing was done on a sample of peripheral blood. Source of these receptors: a man between 45 and 60 years old with COVID-19, enrolled during active disease.

Regarding this clone: A read error may produce the germline difference seen at one junction end. V gene TRBV7-2 combines with J gene TRBJ1-5, with D unresolved. The CDR3 totals 16 residues. CDR1 and CDR2 from the germline V gene are SGHTA and FQGNSA. CDR3 DNA sequence: TGTGCCAGCAGCTTAGTGGCGGCCGAGAGCAATCAGCTCCAGCATTTT. Its protein product is CASSLVAAESNQLQHF.

J is TRBJ2-7 and V is TRBV30, with a tentative D call TRBD1 (6 bases). In germline, CDR1 is GTSNPN, CDR2 SVGIG (reference sequence). This CDR3 has 13 amino acids. V was cut by 8 bases and J by 2 bases, with 16 bases left in between. DNA of the CDR3: TGTGCCGGGGGTCGGGACACAGCCTACGAGCAGTACTTC. Its protein is CAGGRDTAYEQYF.

The chain recombines TRBV6-5 with TRBJ1-4; no firm D call. The CDR3 runs to 14 residues. Trimming shortened V by 6 bases and J by 7 bases, and 15 bases separated the two germline ends. Germline CDR1 is MNHEY and CDR2 is SVGAGI. The CDR3 reads CASRTPTTVEKLFF. CDR3 bases: TGTGCCAGCAGGACGCCGACAACGGTTGAAAAACTGTTTTTT.

V and J are TRBV4-2 and TRBJ2-4, with D perhaps matching TRBD2 (7 bases). V lost 4 bases and J 0 bases, leaving 19 bases between the germline ends. The germline CDR1 and CDR2 sequences are LGHNA and YNFKEQ. The CDR3 extends over 18 amino acids. CDR3 loop: CASSRFMAGALAKNIQYF. DNA of the CDR3: TGTGCCAGCAGCCGCTTCATGGCGGGGGCTTTAGCCAAAAACATTCAGTACTTC.

The gene calls are TRBV6-5 and TRBJ1-4; D call uncertain. V was shortened by 8 bases and J by 4 bases, with 8 bases between the two germline ends. This CDR3 contains 12 residues. Germline V gene sequence: CDR1 MNHEY, CDR2 SVGAGI. The CDR3 loop reads CASSRDNEKLFF. In nucleotides, the CDR3 is TGTGCCAGCTCACGGGATAATGAAAAACTGTTTTTT.

The genes are TRBV19 and TRBJ2-7, with D unclear. The germline gives CDR1 LNHDA, CDR2 SQIVND (reference sequence). Between the trimmed V and J ends, which lost 1 base and 2 bases, there was a span of 6 bases. This CDR3 has 13 residues. CDR3 amino acids: CASSIAVAYEQYF. CDR3 in DNA: TGTGCCAGTAGTATAGCGGTCGCCTACGAGCAGTACTTC.

This chain joins TRBV2 and TRBJ2-7, with 13 bases matching TRBD2. Germline CDR1 SNHLY, CDR2 FYNNEI. V gave up 7 bases and J gave up 7 bases; unmatched junction bases: 10. The CDR3 is 15 residues long. This chain's CDR3 is CASTGTSGAAREQYF. Here the CDR3 DNA reads TGTGCCAGCACTGGGACTAGCGGGGCCGCGAGGGAGCAGTACTTC. Full variable domain (rest looked up from reference TRBV2 and TRBJ2-7): EPEVTQTPSHQVTQMGQEVILRCVPISNHLYFYWYRQILGQKVEFLVSFYNNEISEKSEIFDDQFSVERPDGSNFTLKIRSTKLEDSAMYFCASTGTSGAAREQYFGPGTRLTVT.

This rearrangement joins TRBV7-9 to TRBJ1-1, with D uncertain. This CDR3 comprises 12 residues. Germline V gene data show CDR1 as SEHNR and CDR2 as FQNEAQ (reference sequence). Between the trimmed V and J ends, which lost 3 bases and 7 bases, there was a span of 9 bases. The CDR3, as DNA: TGTGCCAGCAGCTTGGTAGAAATTGAAGCTTTCTTT. It specifies CASSLVEIEAFF. The whole variable domain, remainder taken from reference TRBV7-9 and TRBJ1-1, is DTGVSQNPRHKITKRGQNVTFRCDPISEHNRLYWYRQTLGQGPEFLTYFQNEAQLEKSRLLSDRFSAERPKGSFSTLEIQRTEQGDSAMYLCASSLVEIEAFFGQGTRLTVV.

This chain uses TRBV6-6 with TRBJ2-5, with 15 nucleotides matching TRBD2. V was clipped by 7 bases and J by 4 bases; unmatched bases: 7. Per the germline V gene, CDR1 is MNHNY and CDR2 is SVGAGI (reference sequence). This CDR3 has 16 residues. The CDR3 bases are TGTGCCAGCATCCCCGGACTAGCGGGGGGGCGAGAGACCCAGTACTTC. It encodes CASIPGLAGGRETQYF.

Turning to this clone: The germline gene is not matched at one end of the junction; a read error may be the cause. This rearrangement joins TRBV7-7 to TRBJ1-1; no firm D call. The germline CDR1 and CDR2 sequences are SSHAT and FNYEAQ (reference sequence). The CDR3 spans 13 residues. As DNA, the CDR3 is TGTGCTAGCAGCTCCAGCGCCGGCACTGAAGCTTTCTTT. It encodes CASSSSAGTEAFF.

The chain has TRBV7-9 and TRBJ2-7, with D possibly TRBD1 on 6 matching bases. The V gene lost 1 base and the J gene lost 10 bases, with 14 bases spanning the gap. Germline values: CDR1 SEHNR, CDR2 FQNEAQ (reference sequence). The CDR3 spans 13 residues. The CDR3 coding sequence is TGTGCCAGCAGCTTAGACTTTAAGACAGGACAGTACTTC. It is translated as CASSLDFKTGQYF.

This chain connects TRBV6-5 to TRBJ2-3, with D perhaps matching TRBD2 (5 bases). This CDR3 spans 11 amino acids. V lost 6 bases to trimming and J lost 7 bases, with 8 bases between them. CDR1 is MNHEY, CDR2 SVGAGI, per germline. The CDR3 protein is CASSGEYTQYF. In nucleotides, the CDR3 is TGTGCCAGCAGCGGGGAGTATACGCAGTATTTT.

This clone was counted between two and nine times. The rearrangement links TRBV27 to TRBJ1-2, with a weak D call TRBD1 (5 bases). Germline V lookup: CDR1 MNHEY, CDR2 SMNVEV (reference sequence). The V and J ends lost 4 bases and 10 bases respectively, with 16 bases between them. CDR3 length: 13 amino acids. CDR3 nucleotide sequence: TGTGCCAGCAGTTCTCGGCAGGGCATACCCTACACCTTC. Protein: CASSSRQGIPYTF.

The sample holds one count of this clone. The chain has TRBV12-5 and TRBJ2-1; 12 bases agree with TRBD2. Germline V gives CDR1 LGHNT, CDR2 FRNRAP. V lost 5 bases, J lost 4 bases, and 3 bases stayed unmatched. The CDR3 covers 15 residues. CDR3 in DNA: TGTGCTAGTGGTGGCGGGACTAGCGGGTACAATGAGCAGTTCTTC. This translates into CASGGGTSGYNEQFF.

The genes are TRBV6-6 and TRBJ1-5; D is unclear. With 2 bases removed from V and 4 bases from J, the gap between germline ends came to 6 bases. CDR1 MNHNY and CDR2 SVGAGI come from the germline V gene (reference sequence). The CDR3 is 13 residues long. In nucleotides, the CDR3 is TGTGCCAGCAGTTACCAGAAAAATCAGCCCCAGCATTTT. Protein sequence: CASSYQKNQPQHF.

The chain carries TRBV11-2 and TRBJ2-3, with 9 bases identical to TRBD1. Germline V gene sequence: CDR1 SGHAT, CDR2 FQNNGV. Trimming removed 5 bases from V and 1 base from J; junction bases left unmatched: 7. The CDR3 consists of 16 residues. CDR3 sequence: CASSPIQGAGTDTQYF. The DNA of the CDR3 is TGTGCCAGCAGCCCAATACAGGGGGCCGGCACAGATACGCAGTATTTT.

The J gene is TRBJ2-3, the V gene TRBV19; 9 bases map to TRBD2. This CDR3 has 15 amino acids. CDR1 and CDR2 (germline): LNHDA, SQIVND (reference sequence). Trimming removed 0 bases from V and 7 bases from J; junction bases left unmatched: 5. The CDR3 region is CASSIDGGGANTQYF. DNA for the CDR3: TGTGCCAGTAGTATAGACGGCGGGGGGGCGAATACGCAGTATTTT.

This clone was seen more than once but under ten times. V and J are TRBV18 and TRBJ2-1, with 10 bases lining up with TRBD2. With 2 bases clipped from V and 5 bases from J, the junction kept 6 bases outside the gene matches. The CDR3 loop spans 16 amino acids. Per the germline V gene, CDR1 is KGHSH and CDR2 is LQKENI. CDR3 sequence (DNA): TGTGCCAGCTCACCAACAGCGGGGGGGCAACACAATGAGCAGTTCTTC. Protein: CASSPTAGGQHNEQFF.

The J gene is TRBJ1-1, the V gene TRBV27; 11 positions agree with TRBD1. Germline CDR1 reads MNHEY; CDR2 reads SMNVEV (reference sequence). Trimming cost V 6 bases and J 4 bases; bases outside gene matches: 1. The CDR3 contains 13 residues. The CDR3 here is CASRGTGGTEAFF. CDR3 coding DNA: TGTGCCAGCAGGGGGACAGGGGGCACTGAAGCTTTCTTT.

This chain joins TRBV5-1 and TRBJ1-6; 7 bases align to TRBD1. CDR3 length: 14 residues. Germline trimming cut 7 bases from V and 2 bases from J; bases unmatched to any gene: 3. The germline V gene encodes CDR1 SGHRS and CDR2 YFSETQ. In nucleotides, the CDR3 is TGCGCCAGCTGTCAGGGGGCCTATAATTCACCCCTCCACTTT. Its protein is CASCQGAYNSPLHF.

This chain connects TRBV19 to TRBJ2-7; 10 bases align to TRBD1. Trimming took 5 bases from V and 4 from J; bases not matched to a gene: 8. Germline CDR1 is LNHDA and CDR2 is SQIVND (reference sequence). The CDR3 runs 15 residues. The CDR3 region is CASSPRQGAIYEQYF. Written as DNA, the CDR3 is TGTGCCAGTAGTCCGAGACAGGGGGCGATTTACGAGCAGTACTTC. Combining the CDR3 with reference TRBV19 and TRBJ2-7 gives the whole variable domain DGGITQSPKYLFRKEGQNVTLSCEQNLNHDAMYWYRQDPGQGLRLIYYSQIVNDFQKGDIAEGYSVSREKKESFPLTVTSAQKNPTAFYLCASSPRQGAIYEQYFGPGTRLTVT.

This clone was seen a single time. The J gene is TRBJ1-1, the V gene TRBV5-1; 9 positions match TRBD1. The V and J ends lost 6 bases and 2 bases, in that order; junction bases with no gene match: 14. The CDR3 totals 17 residues. Germline lookup yields CDR1 SGHRS and CDR2 YFSETQ. The CDR3 DNA sequence: TGCGCCAGCAACCCCGGTGGGACAGGGCGGGGCAACACTGAAGCTTTCTTT. Amino acid sequence: CASNPGGTGRGNTEAFF.

This rearrangement joins TRBV28 to TRBJ1-2, with 7 bases fitting TRBD1. CDR1 is MDHEN, CDR2 SYDVKM, per germline. The length of the CDR3 is 13 residues. V trimming: 6 bases; J trimming: 4 bases; junction bases outside the gene matches: 5. The CDR3 DNA is TGTGCCAGCAGACCTGACAGGGTCTATGGCTACACCTTC. This translates into CASRPDRVYGYTF.

This clone was detected a few times. The V gene is TRBV6-5, the J gene TRBJ2-7; 7 bases are a match to TRBD1. Germline lookup yields CDR1 MNHEY and CDR2 SVGAGI. V was pared by 6 bases and J by 3 bases, with 5 bases of the junction left unmatched. The CDR3 runs to 13 residues. CDR3 sequence (DNA): TGTGCCAGCAGACCTACAGGGGTCTACGAGCAGTACTTC. As protein: CASRPTGVYEQYF.

This clone was detected only a few times. The chain is built from TRBV2 and TRBJ1-5; D gene unclear. CDR1 is SNHLY and CDR2 is FYNNEI in the germline V gene. V gave up 1 base and J gave up 6 bases, with 10 bases separating them. CDR3 length: 14 residues. The CDR3 coding sequence is TGTGCCAGCAGTGAAGGCAGACTTTCTCAGCCCCAGCATTTT. This gives the protein CASSEGRLSQPQHF.

V gene TRBV5-1 combines with J gene TRBJ1-4; D unclear. The germline V and J ends were trimmed by 2 bases and 3 bases, with 11 bases remaining between them. The length of the CDR3 is 15 residues. Germline values: CDR1 SGHRS, CDR2 YFSETQ. The CDR3 DNA reads as TGCGCCAGCAGCTTAGATACGAAGCCTAATGAAAAACTGTTTTTT. The encoded protein is CASSLDTKPNEKLFF.

V usage is TRBV7-5 and J usage is TRBJ2-1; the table's D call, TRBD2, has no DNA check behind it. TRBV7-5 is listed as a pseudogene. This CDR3 is 16 amino acids long. CDR3 sequence reads: CVRSLVVGTRHNEQFF. The CDR3 nucleotides are TGTGTCAGAAGCTTAGTGGTTGGGACTAGACACAATGAGCAGTTCTTC.